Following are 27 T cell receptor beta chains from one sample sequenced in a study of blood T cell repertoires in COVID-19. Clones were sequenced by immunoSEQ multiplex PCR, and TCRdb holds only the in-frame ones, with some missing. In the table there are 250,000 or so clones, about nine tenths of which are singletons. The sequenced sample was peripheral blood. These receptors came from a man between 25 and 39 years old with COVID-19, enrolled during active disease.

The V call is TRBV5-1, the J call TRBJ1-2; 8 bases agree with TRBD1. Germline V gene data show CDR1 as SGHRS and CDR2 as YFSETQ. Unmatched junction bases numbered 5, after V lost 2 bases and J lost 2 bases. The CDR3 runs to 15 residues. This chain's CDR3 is CASSFGQGSNYGYTF. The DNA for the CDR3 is TGCGCCAGCAGCTTCGGACAGGGATCGAACTATGGCTACACCTTC.

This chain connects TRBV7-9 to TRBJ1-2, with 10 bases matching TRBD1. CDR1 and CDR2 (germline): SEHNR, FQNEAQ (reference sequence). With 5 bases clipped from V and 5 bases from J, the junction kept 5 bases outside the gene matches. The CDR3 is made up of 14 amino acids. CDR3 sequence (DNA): TGTGCCAGCAGCGGGGACAGGGGCTTTTATGGCTACACCTTC. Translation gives CASSGDRGFYGYTF.

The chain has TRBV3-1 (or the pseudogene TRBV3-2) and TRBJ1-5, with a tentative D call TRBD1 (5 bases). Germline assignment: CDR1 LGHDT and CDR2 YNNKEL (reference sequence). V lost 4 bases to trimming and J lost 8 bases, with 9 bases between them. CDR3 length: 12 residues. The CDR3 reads CASSPGGKPQHF. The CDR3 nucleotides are TGTGCCAGCAGCCCGGGGGGAAAGCCCCAGCATTTT.

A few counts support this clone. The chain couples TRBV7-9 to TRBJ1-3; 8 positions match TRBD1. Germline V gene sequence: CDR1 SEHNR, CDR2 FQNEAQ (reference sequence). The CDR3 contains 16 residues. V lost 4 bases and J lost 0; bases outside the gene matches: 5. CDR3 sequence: CASSSGQAYSGNTIYF. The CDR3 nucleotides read TGTGCCAGCAGCTCGGGACAGGCTTACTCTGGAAACACCATATATTTT.

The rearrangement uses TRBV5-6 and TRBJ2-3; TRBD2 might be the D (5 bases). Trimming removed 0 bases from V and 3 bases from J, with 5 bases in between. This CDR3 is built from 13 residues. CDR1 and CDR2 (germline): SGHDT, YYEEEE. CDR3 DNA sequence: TGTGCCAGCAGCTTGGCGGGGACAGATACGCAGTATTTT. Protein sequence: CASSLAGTDTQYF.

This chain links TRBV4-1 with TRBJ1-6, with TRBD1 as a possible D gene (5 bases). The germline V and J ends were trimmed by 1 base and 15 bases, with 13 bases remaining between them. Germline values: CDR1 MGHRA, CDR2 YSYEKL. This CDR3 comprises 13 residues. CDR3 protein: CASSQVGVGRLHF. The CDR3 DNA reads TGCGCCAGCAGCCAAGTAGGGGTAGGACGCCTCCACTTT.

The CDR3 protein is CASTTRRGTPNGYTF. The DNA for the CDR3 is TGTGCCAGCACCACACGACGCGGTACCCCCAATGGCTACACCTTC. This sequence joins TRBV7-2 and TRBJ1-2; D call uncertain. The CDR3 consists of 15 residues. Trimming shortened V by 7 bases and J by 6 bases, and 21 bases separated the two germline ends. The germline CDR1 and CDR2 sequences are SGHTA and FQGNSA.

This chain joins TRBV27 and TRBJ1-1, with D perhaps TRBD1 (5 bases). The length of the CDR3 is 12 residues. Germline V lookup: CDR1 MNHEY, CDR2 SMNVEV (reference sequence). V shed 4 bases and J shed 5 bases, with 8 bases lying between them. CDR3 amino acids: CASSSRATEAFF. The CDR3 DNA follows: TGTGCCAGCAGTTCCAGGGCGACTGAAGCTTTCTTT.

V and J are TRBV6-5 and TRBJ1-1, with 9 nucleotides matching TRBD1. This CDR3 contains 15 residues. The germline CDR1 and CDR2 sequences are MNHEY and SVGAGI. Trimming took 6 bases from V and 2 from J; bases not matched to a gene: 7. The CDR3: CASSAWDRENTEAFF. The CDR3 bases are TGTGCCAGCAGCGCCTGGGACAGGGAAAACACTGAAGCTTTCTTT.

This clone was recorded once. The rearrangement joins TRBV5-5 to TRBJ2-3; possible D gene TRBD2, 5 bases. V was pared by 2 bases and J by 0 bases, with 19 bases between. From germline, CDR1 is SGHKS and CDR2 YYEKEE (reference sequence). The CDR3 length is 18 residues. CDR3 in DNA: TGTGCCAGCAGCTTAAGGGTAAAAGCGGTCACTAGCACAGATACGCAGTATTTT. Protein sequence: CASSLRVKAVTSTDTQYF.

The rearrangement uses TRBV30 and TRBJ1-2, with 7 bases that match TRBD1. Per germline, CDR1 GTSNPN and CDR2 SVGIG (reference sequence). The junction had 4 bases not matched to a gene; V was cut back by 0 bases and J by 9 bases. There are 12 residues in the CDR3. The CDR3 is CAWSVGGARYTF. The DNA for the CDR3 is TGTGCCTGGAGTGTAGGGGGCGCGCGCTACACCTTC.

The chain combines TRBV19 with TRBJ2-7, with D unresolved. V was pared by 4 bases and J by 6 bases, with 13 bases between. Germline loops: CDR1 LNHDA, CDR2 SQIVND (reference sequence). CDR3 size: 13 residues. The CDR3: CASSTSSLGEQYF. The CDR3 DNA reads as TGTGCCAGTAGTACCTCTAGTCTGGGCGAGCAGTACTTC.

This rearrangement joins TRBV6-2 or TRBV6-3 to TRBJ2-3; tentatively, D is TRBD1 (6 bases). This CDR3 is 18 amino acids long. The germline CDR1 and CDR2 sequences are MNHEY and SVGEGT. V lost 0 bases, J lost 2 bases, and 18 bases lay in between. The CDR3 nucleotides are TGTGCCAGCAGTTACTCTGGGGGCCGCCCGTTATCCACAGATACGCAGTATTTT. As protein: CASSYSGGRPLSTDTQYF.

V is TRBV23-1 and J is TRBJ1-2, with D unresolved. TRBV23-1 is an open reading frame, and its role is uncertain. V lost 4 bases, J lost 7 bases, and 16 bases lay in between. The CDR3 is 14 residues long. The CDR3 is CASSRGLSSRGYTF. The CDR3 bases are TGCGCCAGCAGTCGCGGCCTTTCGAGCCGTGGCTACACCTTC.

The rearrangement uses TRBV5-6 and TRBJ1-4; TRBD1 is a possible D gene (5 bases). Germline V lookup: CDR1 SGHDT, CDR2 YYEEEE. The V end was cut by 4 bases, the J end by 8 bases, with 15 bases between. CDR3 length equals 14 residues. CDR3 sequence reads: CASSAATVGEKLFF. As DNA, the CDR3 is TGTGCCAGCAGCGCCGCGACAGTGGGGGAAAAACTGTTTTTT.

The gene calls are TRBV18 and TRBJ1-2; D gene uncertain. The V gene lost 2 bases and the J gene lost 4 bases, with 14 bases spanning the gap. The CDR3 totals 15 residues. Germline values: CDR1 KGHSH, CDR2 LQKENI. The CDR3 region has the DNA TGTGCCAGCTCACCAGGACTTCCGGGGAGCTATGGCTACACCTTC. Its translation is CASSPGLPGSYGYTF.

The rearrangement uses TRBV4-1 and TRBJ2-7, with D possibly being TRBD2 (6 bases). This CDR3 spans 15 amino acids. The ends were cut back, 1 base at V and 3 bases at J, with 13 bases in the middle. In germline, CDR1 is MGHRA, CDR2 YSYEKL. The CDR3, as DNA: TGCGCCAGCAGCCAAGGTGGGCAGGGAGGCTACGAGCAGTACTTC. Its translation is CASSQGGQGGYEQYF.

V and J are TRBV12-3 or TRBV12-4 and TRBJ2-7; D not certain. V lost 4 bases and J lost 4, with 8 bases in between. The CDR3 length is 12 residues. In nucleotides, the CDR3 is TGTGCCAGCAGTTCACAAGTATACGAGCAGTACTTC. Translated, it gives CASSSQVYEQYF.

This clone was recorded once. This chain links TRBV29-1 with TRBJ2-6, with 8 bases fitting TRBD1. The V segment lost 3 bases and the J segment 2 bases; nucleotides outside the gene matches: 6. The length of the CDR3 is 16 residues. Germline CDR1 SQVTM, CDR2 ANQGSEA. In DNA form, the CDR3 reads TGCAGCGTTGATGCTACAGGGGGTACTGGGGCCAACGTCCTGACTTTC. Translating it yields CSVDATGGTGANVLTF.

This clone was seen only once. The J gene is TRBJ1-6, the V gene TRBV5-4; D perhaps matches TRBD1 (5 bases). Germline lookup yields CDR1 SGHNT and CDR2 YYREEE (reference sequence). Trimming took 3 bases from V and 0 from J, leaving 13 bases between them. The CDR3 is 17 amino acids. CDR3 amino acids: CASSSGLTSSYNSPLHF. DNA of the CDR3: TGTGCCAGCAGCTCGGGACTCACGAGCTCCTATAATTCACCCCTCCACTTT.

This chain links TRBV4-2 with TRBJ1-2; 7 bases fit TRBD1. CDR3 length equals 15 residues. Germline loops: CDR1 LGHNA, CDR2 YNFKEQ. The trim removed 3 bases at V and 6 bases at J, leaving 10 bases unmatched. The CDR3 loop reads CASSHKTGASDGYTF. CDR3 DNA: TGTGCCAGCAGCCATAAAACAGGGGCCTCCGATGGCTACACCTTC.

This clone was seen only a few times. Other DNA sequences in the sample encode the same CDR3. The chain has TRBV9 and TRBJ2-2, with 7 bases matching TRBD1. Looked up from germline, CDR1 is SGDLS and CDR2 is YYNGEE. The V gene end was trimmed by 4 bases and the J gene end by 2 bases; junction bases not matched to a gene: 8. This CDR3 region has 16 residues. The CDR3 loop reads CASSPRDSPNTGELFF. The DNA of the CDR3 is TGTGCCAGCAGCCCCCGGGACAGCCCCAACACCGGGGAGCTGTTTTTT.

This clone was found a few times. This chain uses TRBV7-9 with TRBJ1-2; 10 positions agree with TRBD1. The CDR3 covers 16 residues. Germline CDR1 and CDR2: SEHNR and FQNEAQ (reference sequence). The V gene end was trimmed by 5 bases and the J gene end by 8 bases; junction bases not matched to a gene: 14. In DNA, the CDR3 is TGTGCCAGCAGCCCAAACCCCGGGACAGGGGTTCTCGGCTACACCTTC. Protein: CASSPNPGTGVLGYTF.

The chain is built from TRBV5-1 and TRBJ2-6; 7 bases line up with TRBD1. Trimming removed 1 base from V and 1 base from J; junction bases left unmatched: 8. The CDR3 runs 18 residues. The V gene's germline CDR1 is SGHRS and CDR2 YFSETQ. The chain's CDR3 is CASSLYRDSLSGANVLTF. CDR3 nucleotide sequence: TGCGCCAGCAGCTTGTACCGGGACAGCCTTTCTGGGGCCAACGTCCTGACTTTC.

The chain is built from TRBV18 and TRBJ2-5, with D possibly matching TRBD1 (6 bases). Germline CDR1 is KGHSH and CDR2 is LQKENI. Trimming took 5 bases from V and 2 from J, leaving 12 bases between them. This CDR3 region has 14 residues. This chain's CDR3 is CASSKTGNQETQYF. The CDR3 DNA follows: TGTGCCAGCTCAAAAACAGGGAATCAAGAGACCCAGTACTTC.

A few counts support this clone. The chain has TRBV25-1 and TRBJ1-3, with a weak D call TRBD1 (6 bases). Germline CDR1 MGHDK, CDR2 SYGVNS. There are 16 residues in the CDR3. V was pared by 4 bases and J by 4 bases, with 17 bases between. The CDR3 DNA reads TGTGCCAGCAGTGGAAATACAGGGTTATACGGAAACACCATATATTTT. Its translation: CASSGNTGLYGNTIYF.

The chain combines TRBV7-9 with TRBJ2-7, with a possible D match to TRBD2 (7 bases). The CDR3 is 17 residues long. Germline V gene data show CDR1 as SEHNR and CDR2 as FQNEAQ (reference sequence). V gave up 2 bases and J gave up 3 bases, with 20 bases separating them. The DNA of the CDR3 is TGTGCCAGCAGCTTACCTAGCGGCCCCCGGGACATCTACGAGCAGTACTTC. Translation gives CASSLPSGPRDIYEQYF.